These 7 T cell receptor beta chains originate from one sample sequenced in a study of beta chain features in type 1 diabetes. Expressed TCRB transcripts were sequenced, since all the RNA that had been isolated was reverse transcribed. Only in-frame clones appear in the TCRdb table, and some are missing; sequencing was by immunoSEQ multiplex PCR. The sample lists 130,000 to 150,000 clones; around a tenth were seen once. Source material: central memory CD4+ T cells from blood. The receptors here all came from a man younger than 35 in good health.

A few counts support this clone. The chain employs TRBV6-1 and TRBJ1-2; TRBD1 might be the D (5 bases). With 5 bases removed from V and 2 bases from J, the gap between germline ends came to 9 bases. Germline V gene lookup returns CDR1 MNHNS and CDR2 SASEGT. The CDR3 has 13 residues. CDR3 residues: CASSLTVNYGYTF. For the CDR3, the DNA is TGTGCCAGCAGTTTGACAGTAAACTATGGCTACACCTTC.

The chain employs TRBV7-8 and TRBJ2-1, with 7 bases matching TRBD2. The V and J ends lost 7 bases and 1 base, in that order; junction bases with no gene match: 7. The CDR3 is made up of 15 amino acids. The germline V gene has CDR1 SGHVS and CDR2 FQNEAQ. The CDR3 DNA reads TGTGCCAGCACCCCGCGGGGGACGTCCTACAATGAGCAGTTCTTC. This translates into CASTPRGTSYNEQFF.

This clone was seen a few times. The DNA for the CDR3 is TGTGCCAGCAGCCCCGGGACTAGCGGGGGGTTTCAAGAGCAGTTCTTC. Protein product: CASSPGTSGGFQEQFF. The V and J genes are TRBV9 and TRBJ2-1, with 15 nucleotides matching TRBD2. The V and J ends lost 4 bases and 10 bases, in that order; junction bases with no gene match: 9. The germline V gene has CDR1 SGDLS and CDR2 YYNGEE. The CDR3 extends over 16 amino acids.

The chain links TRBV6-1 to TRBJ2-7; the match to TRBD1 covers 10 bases. There are 14 residues in the CDR3. The junction had 0 bases not matched to a gene; V was cut back by 1 base and J by 3 bases. CDR1 MNHNS and CDR2 SASEGT come from the germline V gene. The CDR3 protein is CASSEGDRGYEQYF. The CDR3, as DNA: TGTGCCAGCAGTGAAGGGGACAGGGGCTACGAGCAGTACTTC.

The rearrangement uses TRBV20-1 and TRBJ1-1; the match to TRBD1 covers 7 bases. The germline V gene has CDR1 DFQATT and CDR2 SNEGSKA (reference sequence). This CDR3 has 11 residues. The CDR3: CSYDRATEAFF. CDR3 nucleotide sequence: TGCAGCTATGACAGGGCCACTGAAGCTTTCTTT.

The chain has TRBV5-1 and TRBJ2-3; 7 bases match TRBD1. The V gene's germline CDR1 is SGHRS and CDR2 YFSETQ. The CDR3 totals 14 residues. With 5 bases clipped from V and 0 bases from J, the junction kept 3 bases outside the gene matches. This CDR3 is CASRTGSSTDTQYF. CDR3 bases: TGCGCCAGCAGGACAGGGTCTAGCACAGATACGCAGTATTTT.

In its sample, this clone was seen a few times. The chain joins TRBV6-4 to TRBJ2-1; 9 bases map to TRBD1. The CDR3 spans 16 residues. J gave up 0 bases and V 4 bases, and 4 bases lay outside the gene matches. Per the germline V gene, CDR1 is MRHNA and CDR2 is SNTAGT. CDR3 coding DNA: TGTGCCAGCAGTGTGTCACAGGGGGCCTCCTACAATGAGCAGTTCTTC. Protein product: CASSVSQGASYNEQFF.